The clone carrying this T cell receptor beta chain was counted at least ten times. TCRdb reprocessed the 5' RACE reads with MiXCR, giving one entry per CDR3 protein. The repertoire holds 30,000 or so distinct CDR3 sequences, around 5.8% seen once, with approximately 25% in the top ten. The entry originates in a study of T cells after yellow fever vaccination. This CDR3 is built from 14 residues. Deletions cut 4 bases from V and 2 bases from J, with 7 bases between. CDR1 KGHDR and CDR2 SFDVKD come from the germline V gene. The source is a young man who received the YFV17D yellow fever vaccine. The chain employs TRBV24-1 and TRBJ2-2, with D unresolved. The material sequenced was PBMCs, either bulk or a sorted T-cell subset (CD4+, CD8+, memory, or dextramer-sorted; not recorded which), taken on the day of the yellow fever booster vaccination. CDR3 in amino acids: CATSEGGNTGELFF. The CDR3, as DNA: TGTGCCACCAGTGAGGGTGGAAACACCGGGGAGCTGTTTTTT.